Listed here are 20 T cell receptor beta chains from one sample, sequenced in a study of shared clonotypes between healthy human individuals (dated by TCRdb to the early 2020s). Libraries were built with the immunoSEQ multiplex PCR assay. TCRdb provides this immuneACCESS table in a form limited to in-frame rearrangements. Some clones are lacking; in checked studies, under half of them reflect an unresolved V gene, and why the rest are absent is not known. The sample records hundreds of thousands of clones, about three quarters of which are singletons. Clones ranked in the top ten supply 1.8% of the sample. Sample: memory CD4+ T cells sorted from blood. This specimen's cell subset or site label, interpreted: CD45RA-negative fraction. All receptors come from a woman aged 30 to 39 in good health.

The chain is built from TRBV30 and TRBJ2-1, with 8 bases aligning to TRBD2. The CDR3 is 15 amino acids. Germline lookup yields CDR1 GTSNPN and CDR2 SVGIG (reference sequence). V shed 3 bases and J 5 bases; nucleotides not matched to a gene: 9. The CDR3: CAWRHSLGRDNEQFF. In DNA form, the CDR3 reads TGTGCCTGGAGACACAGCCTCGGGAGGGACAATGAGCAGTTCTTC.

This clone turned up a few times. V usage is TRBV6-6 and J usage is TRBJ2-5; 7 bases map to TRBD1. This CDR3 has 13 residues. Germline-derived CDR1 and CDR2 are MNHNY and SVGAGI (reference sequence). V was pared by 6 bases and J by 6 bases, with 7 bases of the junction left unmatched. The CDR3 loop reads CASSADREKTQYF. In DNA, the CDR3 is TGTGCCAGCAGCGCAGACAGGGAGAAGACCCAGTACTTC.

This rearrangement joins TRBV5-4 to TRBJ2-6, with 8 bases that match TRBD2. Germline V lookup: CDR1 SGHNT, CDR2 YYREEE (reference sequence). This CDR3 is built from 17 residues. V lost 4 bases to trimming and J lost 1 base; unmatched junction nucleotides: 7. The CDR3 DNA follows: TGTGCCAGCAGCGGGGGCAGCGGGAGATCTGGGGCCAACGTCCTGACTTTC. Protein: CASSGGSGRSGANVLTF.

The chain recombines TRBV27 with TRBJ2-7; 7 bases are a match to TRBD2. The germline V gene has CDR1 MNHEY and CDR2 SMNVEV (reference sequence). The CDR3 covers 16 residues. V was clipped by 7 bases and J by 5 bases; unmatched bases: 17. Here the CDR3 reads CASMAPGGRIRDEQYF. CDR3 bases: TGTGCCAGCATGGCGCCGGGAGGCCGAATTAGGGACGAGCAGTACTTC.

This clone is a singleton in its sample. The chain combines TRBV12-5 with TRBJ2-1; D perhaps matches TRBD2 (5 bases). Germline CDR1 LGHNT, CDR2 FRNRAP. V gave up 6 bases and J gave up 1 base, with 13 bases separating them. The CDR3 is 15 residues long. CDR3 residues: CASGPGAVSYNEQFF. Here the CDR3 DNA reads TGTGCTAGTGGCCCCGGAGCGGTTTCCTACAATGAGCAGTTCTTC.

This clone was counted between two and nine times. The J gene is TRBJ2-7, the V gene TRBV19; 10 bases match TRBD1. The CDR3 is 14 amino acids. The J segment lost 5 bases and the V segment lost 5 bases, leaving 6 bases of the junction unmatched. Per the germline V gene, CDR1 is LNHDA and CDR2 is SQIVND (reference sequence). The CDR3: CASSPRQGANEQYF. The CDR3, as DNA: TGTGCCAGTAGTCCGCGACAGGGGGCCAACGAGCAGTACTTC.

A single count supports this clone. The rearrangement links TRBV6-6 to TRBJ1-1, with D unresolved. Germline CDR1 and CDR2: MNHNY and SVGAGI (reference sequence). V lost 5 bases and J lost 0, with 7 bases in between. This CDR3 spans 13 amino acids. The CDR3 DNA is TGTGCCAGCAGTCGGGTCATGAACACTGAAGCTTTCTTT. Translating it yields CASSRVMNTEAFF.

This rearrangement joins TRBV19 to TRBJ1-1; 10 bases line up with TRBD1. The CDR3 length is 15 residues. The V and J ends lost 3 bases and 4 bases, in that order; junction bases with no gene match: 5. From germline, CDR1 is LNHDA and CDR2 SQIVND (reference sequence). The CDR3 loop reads CASSILDRGSTEAFF. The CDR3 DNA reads TGTGCCAGTAGTATCCTGGACAGGGGGAGCACTGAAGCTTTCTTT.

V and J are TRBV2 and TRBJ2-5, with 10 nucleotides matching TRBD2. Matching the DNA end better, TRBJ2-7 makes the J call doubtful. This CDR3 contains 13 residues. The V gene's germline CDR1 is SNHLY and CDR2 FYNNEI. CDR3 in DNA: TGTGCCAGTAGCGGGAGGCACTCCTACGAGCAGTACTTC. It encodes CASSGRHSYEQYF.

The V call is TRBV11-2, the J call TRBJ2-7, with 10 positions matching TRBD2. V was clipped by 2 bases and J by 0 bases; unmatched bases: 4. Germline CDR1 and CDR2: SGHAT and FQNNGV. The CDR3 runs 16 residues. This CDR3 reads CASSLLAGGISYEQYF. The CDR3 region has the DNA TGTGCCAGCAGCTTATTAGCGGGAGGTATCTCCTACGAGCAGTACTTC.

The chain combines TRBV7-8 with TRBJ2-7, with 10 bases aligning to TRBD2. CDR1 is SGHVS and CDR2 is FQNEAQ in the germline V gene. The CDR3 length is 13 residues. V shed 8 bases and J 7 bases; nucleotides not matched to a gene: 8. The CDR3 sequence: CASGLAGEGEQYF. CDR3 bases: TGTGCCAGCGGGCTAGCGGGAGAGGGTGAGCAGTACTTC.

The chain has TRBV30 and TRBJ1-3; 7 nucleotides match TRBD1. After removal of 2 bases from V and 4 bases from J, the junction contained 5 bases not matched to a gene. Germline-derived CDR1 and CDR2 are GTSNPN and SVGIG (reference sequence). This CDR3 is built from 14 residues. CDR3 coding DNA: TGTGCCTGGAGTTGGGACAGCAGAGGAAACACCATATATTTT. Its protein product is CAWSWDSRGNTIYF.

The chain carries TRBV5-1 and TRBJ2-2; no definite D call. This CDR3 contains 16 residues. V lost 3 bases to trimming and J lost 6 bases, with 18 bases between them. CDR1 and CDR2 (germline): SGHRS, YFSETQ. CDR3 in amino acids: CASSYTVTRESGELFF. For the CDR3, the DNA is TGCGCCAGCAGCTACACCGTAACCCGAGAATCCGGGGAGCTGTTTTTT.

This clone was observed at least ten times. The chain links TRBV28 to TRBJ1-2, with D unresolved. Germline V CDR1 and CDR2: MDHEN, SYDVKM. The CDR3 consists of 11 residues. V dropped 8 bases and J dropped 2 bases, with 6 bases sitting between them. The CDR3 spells CASGVNYGYTF. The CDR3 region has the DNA TGTGCCAGCGGCGTGAACTATGGCTACACCTTC.

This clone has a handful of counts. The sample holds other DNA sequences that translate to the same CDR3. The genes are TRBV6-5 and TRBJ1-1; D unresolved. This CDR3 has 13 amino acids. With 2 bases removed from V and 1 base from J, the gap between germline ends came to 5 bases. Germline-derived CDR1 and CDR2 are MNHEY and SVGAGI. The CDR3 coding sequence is TGTGCCAGCAGTTACGGCAGGAACACTGAAGCTTTCTTT. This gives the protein CASSYGRNTEAFF.

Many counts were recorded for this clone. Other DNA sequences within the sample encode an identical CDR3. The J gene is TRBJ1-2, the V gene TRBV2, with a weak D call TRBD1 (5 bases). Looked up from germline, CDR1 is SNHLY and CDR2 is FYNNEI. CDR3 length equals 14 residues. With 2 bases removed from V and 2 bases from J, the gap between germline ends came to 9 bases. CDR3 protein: CASSERGSNYGYTF. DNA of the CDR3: TGTGCCAGCAGTGAAAGGGGTTCGAACTATGGCTACACCTTC. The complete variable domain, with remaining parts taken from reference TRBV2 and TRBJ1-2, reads EPEVTQTPSHQVTQMGQEVILRCVPISNHLYFYWYRQILGQKVEFLVSFYNNEISEKSEIFDDQFSVERPDGSNFTLKIRSTKLEDSAMYFCASSERGSNYGYTFGSGTRLTVV.

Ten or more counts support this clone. The CDR3 region is CASSAQVDTEAFF. CDR3 in DNA: TGTGCCAGCAGTGCGCAGGTGGACACTGAAGCTTTCTTT. The chain links TRBV6-4 to TRBJ1-1; the D is unclear. Germline-derived CDR1 and CDR2 are MRHNA and SNTAGT. Trimming stripped 4 bases from V and 3 bases from J, with 9 bases between. CDR3 length: 13 amino acids.

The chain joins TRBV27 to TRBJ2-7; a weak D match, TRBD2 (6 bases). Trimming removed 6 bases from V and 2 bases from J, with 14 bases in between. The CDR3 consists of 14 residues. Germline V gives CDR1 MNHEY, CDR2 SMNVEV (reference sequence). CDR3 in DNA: TGTGCCAGCAGGAACGGGAGAGGAGCCTACGAGCAGTACTTC. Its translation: CASRNGRGAYEQYF.

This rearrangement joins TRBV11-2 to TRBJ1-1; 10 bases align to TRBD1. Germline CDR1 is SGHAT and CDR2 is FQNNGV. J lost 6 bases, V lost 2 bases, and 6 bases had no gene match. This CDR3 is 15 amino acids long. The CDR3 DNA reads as TGTGCCAGCAGCTTATTATTGGGGACAGGGGCTGAAGCTTTCTTT. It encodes CASSLLLGTGAEAFF.

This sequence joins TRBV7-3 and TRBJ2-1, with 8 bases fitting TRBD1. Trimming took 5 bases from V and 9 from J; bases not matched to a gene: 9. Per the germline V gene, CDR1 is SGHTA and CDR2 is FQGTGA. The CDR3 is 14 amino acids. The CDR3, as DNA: TGTGCCAGCAGCCCTCAGGGGGCCGTGAGTGAGCAGTTCTTC. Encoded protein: CASSPQGAVSEQFF. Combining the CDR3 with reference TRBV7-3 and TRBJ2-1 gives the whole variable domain GAGVSQTPSNKVTEKGKYVELRCDPISGHTALYWYRQSLGQGPEFLIYFQGTGAADDSGLPNDRFFAVRPEGSVSTLKIQRTERGDSAVYLCASSPQGAVSEQFFGPGTRLTVL.